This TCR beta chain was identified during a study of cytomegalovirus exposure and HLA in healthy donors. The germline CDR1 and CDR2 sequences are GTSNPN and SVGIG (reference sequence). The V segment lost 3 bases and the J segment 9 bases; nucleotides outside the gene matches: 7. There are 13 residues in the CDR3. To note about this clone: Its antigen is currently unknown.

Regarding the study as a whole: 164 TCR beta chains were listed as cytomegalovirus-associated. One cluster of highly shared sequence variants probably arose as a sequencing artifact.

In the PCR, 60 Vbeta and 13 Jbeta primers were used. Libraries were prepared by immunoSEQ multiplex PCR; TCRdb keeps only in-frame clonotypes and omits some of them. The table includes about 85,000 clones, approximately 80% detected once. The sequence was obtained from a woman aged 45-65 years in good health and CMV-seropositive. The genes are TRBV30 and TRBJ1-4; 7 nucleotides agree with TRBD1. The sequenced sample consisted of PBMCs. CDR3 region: CAWSPGQAQKLFF. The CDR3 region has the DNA TGTGCCTGGAGCCCCGGACAGGCGCAAAAACTGTTTTTT.